What follows are 15 T cell receptor beta chains derived from one specimen sequenced in a study of cytomegalovirus exposure and HLA in healthy donors. The PCR had 60 Vbeta and 13 Jbeta primers. Some clones are missing from TCRdb's copy, which holds only in-frame ones; the method was immunoSEQ multiplex PCR. There are under 300,000 clones in the sample; around 81% occur only once, and around 8.6% lies in the top ten. Sequenced: PBMCs. Source of these receptors: a woman in her sixties in good health and CMV-seropositive.

J is TRBJ2-7 and V is TRBV28; 8 bases line up with TRBD2. The germline CDR1 and CDR2 sequences are MDHEN and SYDVKM. The CDR3 extends over 15 amino acids. The J segment lost 5 bases and the V segment lost 7 bases, leaving 13 bases of the junction unmatched. CDR3 sequence (DNA): TGTGCCAGCACTCTTTCGGGGACTAGTTTCCACGAGCAGTACTTC. This codes for CASTLSGTSFHEQYF.

The chain links TRBV7-9 to TRBJ2-1; 8 nucleotides agree with TRBD2. The CDR3 extends over 13 amino acids. Germline CDR1 is SEHNR and CDR2 is FQNEAQ (reference sequence). Germline trimming cut 1 base from V and 13 bases from J; bases unmatched to any gene: 6. The CDR3 region has the DNA TGTGCCAGCAGCTTAGGGCTAGCGGGTAACCAGTTCTTC. Translated: CASSLGLAGNQFF.

The V and J genes are TRBV7-9 and TRBJ1-2; 7 bases are a match to TRBD1. This CDR3 region has 14 residues. Germline lookup yields CDR1 SEHNR and CDR2 FQNEAQ (reference sequence). With 5 bases clipped from V and 5 bases from J, the junction kept 8 bases outside the gene matches. The CDR3 region is CASSPTGPQYGYTF. The CDR3 coding sequence is TGTGCCAGCAGCCCGACAGGGCCTCAGTATGGCTACACCTTC.

This chain joins TRBV6-5 and TRBJ2-3; maybe TRBD1 (5 bases). V lost 3 bases and J 3 bases, leaving 10 bases between the germline ends. The CDR3 contains 14 residues. Per germline, CDR1 MNHEY and CDR2 SVGAGI. CDR3 sequence: CASSYGATTDTQYF. The CDR3 DNA reads as TGTGCCAGCAGTTATGGGGCGACAACAGATACGCAGTATTTT.

The CDR3 DNA sequence: TGTGCCAGCAGTGCCGACGCCCGGGGGGGCACTGAAGCTTTCTTT. This translates into CASSADARGGTEAFF. V and J are TRBV6-6 and TRBJ1-1; tentative D call: TRBD1 (5 bases). The germline V gene has CDR1 MNHNY and CDR2 SVGAGI (reference sequence). Deletions cut 5 bases from V and 4 bases from J, with 17 bases between. CDR3 length: 15 amino acids.

This clone was counted a few times. The CDR3 protein is CASSPPGLAANSYNEQFF. In DNA form, the CDR3 reads TGCGCCAGCAGCCCTCCGGGACTAGCGGCAAATTCTTACAATGAGCAGTTCTTC. This rearrangement joins TRBV4-1 to TRBJ2-1; 11 positions match TRBD2. The CDR3 consists of 18 residues. J gave up 4 bases and V 4 bases, and 12 bases lay outside the gene matches. Germline CDR1 reads MGHRA; CDR2 reads YSYEKL.

Concerning this clone itself: One end of the junction does not line up with germline, which may come from a read error. The rearrangement joins TRBV5-1 to TRBJ2-7, with 12 bases aligning to TRBD2. This CDR3 contains 17 residues. Per the germline V gene, CDR1 is SGHRS and CDR2 is YFSETQ. The CDR3 loop is CASSAGTSGPSSHEQYF. The DNA for the CDR3 is TGCGCCAGCAGCGCCGGGACTAGCGGGCCTAGCTCCCACGAGCAGTACTTC.

The chain has TRBV27 and TRBJ1-2; 10 nucleotides match TRBD1. The V gene's germline CDR1 is MNHEY and CDR2 SMNVEV (reference sequence). The J segment lost 4 bases and the V segment lost 5 bases, leaving 13 bases of the junction unmatched. The CDR3 extends over 17 amino acids. Here the CDR3 reads CASSIRQGAVGSYGYTF. DNA for the CDR3: TGTGCCAGCAGTATACGACAGGGGGCGGTAGGTAGCTATGGCTACACCTTC.

The chain has TRBV18 and TRBJ1-3, with 8 bases aligning to TRBD1. This CDR3 comprises 14 residues. In germline, CDR1 is KGHSH, CDR2 LQKENI. After removal of 8 bases from V and 2 bases from J, the junction contained 5 bases not matched to a gene. The CDR3 spells CASNIQGAGNTIYF. The CDR3 DNA sequence: TGTGCCAGCAATATACAGGGGGCTGGAAACACCATATATTTT.

DNA for the CDR3: TGTGCCAGCAGTACCCTAGGACAGGGTTACTCTGGAAACACCATATATTTT. Translated: CASSTLGQGYSGNTIYF. The gene calls are TRBV28 and TRBJ1-3, with 8 bases matching TRBD1. The CDR3 totals 17 residues. Germline assignment: CDR1 MDHEN and CDR2 SYDVKM. With 5 bases clipped from V and 0 bases from J, the junction kept 9 bases outside the gene matches. The entire variable domain, with the rest obtained from reference TRBV28 and TRBJ1-3, is as follows: DVKVTQSSRYLVKRTGEKVFLECVQDMDHENMFWYRQDPGLGLRLIYFSYDVKMKEKGDIPEGYSVSREKKERFSLILESASTNQTSMYLCASSTLGQGYSGNTIYFGEGSWLTVV.

The J gene is TRBJ2-1, the V gene TRBV7-2; D unclear. With 5 bases removed from V and 4 bases from J, the gap between germline ends came to 6 bases. CDR1 is SGHTA, CDR2 FQGNSA, per germline. The CDR3 contains 12 residues. Here the CDR3 reads CASSLFYNEQFF. Here the CDR3 DNA reads TGTGCCAGCAGCCTGTTTTACAATGAGCAGTTCTTC.

In this sample, this clone turned up a few times. The chain has TRBV7-2 and TRBJ2-1, with 9 positions matching TRBD1. Germline CDR1 SGHTA, CDR2 FQGNSA. Trimming removed 5 bases from V and 0 bases from J; junction bases left unmatched: 5. The CDR3 length is 16 residues. This CDR3 is CASSRDRASSYNEQFF. CDR3 coding DNA: TGTGCCAGCAGCCGGGACAGGGCGAGCTCCTACAATGAGCAGTTCTTC.

The rearrangement joins TRBV6-5 to TRBJ2-2; no clear D. This CDR3 is 14 amino acids long. Germline V gene sequence: CDR1 MNHEY, CDR2 SVGAGI. V was trimmed by 6 bases and J by 11 bases, leaving 19 bases between them. CDR3 coding DNA: TGTGCCAGCAGCTTACCTCCGCTACCGAGAGAGCTGTTTTTT. It specifies CASSLPPLPRELFF.

The V and J genes are TRBV7-9 and TRBJ2-5; TRBD2 agrees at 13 bases. J was trimmed by 4 bases and V by 5 bases; bases with no gene match: 4. The length of the CDR3 is 15 residues. CDR1 is SEHNR and CDR2 is FQNEAQ in the germline V gene (reference sequence). CDR3 amino acids: CASSMGLAGSETQYF. The CDR3 bases are TGTGCCAGCAGCATGGGACTAGCGGGATCAGAGACCCAGTACTTC.

The count of this clone is one. The chain recombines TRBV28 with TRBJ2-6; the D gene is possibly TRBD1 (5 bases). This CDR3 is 20 amino acids long. Trimming took 5 bases from V and 4 from J, leaving 27 bases between them. Germline CDR1 MDHEN, CDR2 SYDVKM. CDR3 bases: TGTGCCAGCAGTGCGCTAATTACGGACACTGACTTTAGGGGGGCCAACGTCCTGACTTTC. Its protein is CASSALITDTDFRGANVLTF.